This T cell receptor beta chain was documented in a study of blood T cell repertoires in COVID-19. Whole-study context: Both acute and convalescent COVID-19 samples were obtained from the United States, Italy and Spain. T cells, B-cell-depleted T cells, or PBMCs supplied cDNA or gDNA.

Looked up from germline, CDR1 is SGHRS and CDR2 is YFSETQ. V was clipped by 2 bases and J by 8 bases; unmatched bases: 12. This CDR3 comprises 16 residues. The table lists this clone with a count of one. As originally analysed: Reference gene primer amplification yielded estimated nucleated cell counts. Libraries were prepared by immunoSEQ multiplex PCR; TCRdb keeps only in-frame clonotypes and omits some of them. V, J and clone size derive from that table, while D and trimming were established from the DNA sequence. The table includes some 250,000 clones, 70% to 75% detected once. This TCR was recovered from an elderly woman with acute or convalescent COVID-19. The V and J genes are TRBV5-1 and TRBJ1-2; 10 positions agree with TRBD1. The specimen sequenced was peripheral blood. CDR3 nucleotide sequence: TGCGCCAGCAGCTTAGGAGGGACAGGGGTATCGACGGGCTACACCTTC. It encodes CASSLGGTGVSTGYTF. The entire variable domain, with the rest obtained from reference TRBV5-1 and TRBJ1-2, is as follows: KAGVTQTPRYLIKTRGQQVTLSCSPISGHRSVSWYQQTPGQGLQFLFEYFSETQRNKGNFPGRFSGRQFSNSRSEMNVSTLELGDSALYLCASSLGGTGVSTGYTFGSGTRLTVV.